This TCR beta chain was obtained from a study of blood T cells in healthy people across ages. The authors ran a second PCR of about 6 to 11 cycles using a sample-barcoded 5' primer and a J-beta primer mix. One entry per CDR3 protein, called by TCRdb with MiXCR from the 5' RACE reads. The table lists about 1.8 million distinct CDR3 sequences, about 50% of them singletons. Trimming removed 1 base from V and 6 bases from J, with 9 bases in between. Germline CDR1 SGHTA, CDR2 FQGNSA. The CDR3 is 13 residues long. The sample consisted of blood. This sequence was found in a woman between 40 and 50 years old in good health. This rearrangement joins TRBV7-2 to TRBJ1-1; D remains ambiguous. CDR3 in amino acids: CASSLDFLSEAFF. The CDR3 bases are TGTGCCAGCAGCTTAGACTTCCTTTCTGAAGCTTTCTTT.